Sequencing of this T cell receptor (beta chain) was carried out in a study of T cell responses to AZD1222 COVID-19 vaccine. On this clone: Its antigen remains unknown.

Study-level findings and limits: Possibly, clonal diversity was underestimated; donors were largely white British and included more females. Only a handful of individuals given AZD1222 were seropositive at baseline. Variant regions that are unmutated are reportedly the target of nearly half of spike-specific TCRs. Researchers took repertoire samples only after the peak T cell response had come.

The table came from immunoSEQ multiplex PCR; TCRdb's copy has only in-frame clones and leaves some out. The sample includes some 54,000 clones, about 85% of them seen just once. There are 15 residues in the CDR3. Per the germline V gene, CDR1 is SGHNT and CDR2 is YENEEA. The V segment lost 5 bases and the J segment 1 base; nucleotides outside the gene matches: 6. The source of this sequence is an adult in good health. Specimen: peripheral blood, collected on day 0 of AZD1222 vaccination. V and J are TRBV11-3 and TRBJ2-5, with TRBD1 matching 8 bases. The CDR3 coding sequence is TGTGCCAGCAGCCAGGGACAGGTAACCCAAGAGACCCAGTACTTC. This encodes CASSQGQVTQETQYF.